The subject of this entry is one TCR beta chain. What it recognizes is unknown. This entry is derived from a study of CD8+ T cells in alopecia areata. Findings and limits, study-wide: Lesional scalp exceeded normal scalp in clonality, especially in alopecia totalis/universalis.

Trimming stripped 2 bases from V and 2 bases from J, with 7 bases between. Germline assignment: CDR1 GTSNPN and CDR2 SVGIG (reference sequence). The CDR3 is 12 amino acids. As part of sample collection, lesional scalp punch biopsies and peripheral blood were taken from alopecia areata patients. TCR sequencing used cDNA made by reverse transcription of extracted RNA. The protocol was immunoSEQ multiplex PCR, while the TCRdb copy is restricted to in-frame clones and leaves out a portion. This table has 130,000 to 150,000 clones, about 90% appearing once. The source was CD8+ T cells sorted from blood, collected at week 0. This receptor was obtained from a human donor with alopecia areata. This sequence joins TRBV30 and TRBJ2-7; no clear D gene. The CDR3 nucleotides are TGTGCCTGGAGTCCCTGGGCCTACGAGCAGTACTTC. Its protein product is CAWSPWAYEQYF.